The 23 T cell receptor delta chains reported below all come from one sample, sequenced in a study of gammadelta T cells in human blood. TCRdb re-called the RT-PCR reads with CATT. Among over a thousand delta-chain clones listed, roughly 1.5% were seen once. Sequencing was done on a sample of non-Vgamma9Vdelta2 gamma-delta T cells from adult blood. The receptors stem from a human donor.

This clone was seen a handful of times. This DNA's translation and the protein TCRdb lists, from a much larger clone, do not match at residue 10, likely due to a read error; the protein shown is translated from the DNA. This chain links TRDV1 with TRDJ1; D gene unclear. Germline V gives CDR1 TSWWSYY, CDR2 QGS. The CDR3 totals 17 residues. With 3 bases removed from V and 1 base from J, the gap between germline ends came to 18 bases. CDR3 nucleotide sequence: TGTGCTCTTGGGGACGGGCTTTCTGTTTCCGTCACCGATAAACTCATCTTT. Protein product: CALGDGLSVSVTDKLIF.

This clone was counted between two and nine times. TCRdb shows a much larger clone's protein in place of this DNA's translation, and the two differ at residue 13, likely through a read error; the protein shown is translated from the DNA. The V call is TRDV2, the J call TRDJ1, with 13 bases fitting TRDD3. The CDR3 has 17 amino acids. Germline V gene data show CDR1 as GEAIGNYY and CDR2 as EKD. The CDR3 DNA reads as TGTGCCTGTGATCCCGTACTGGGGGATACGCGTACCGTTAAACTCATCTTT. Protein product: CACDPVLGDTRTVKLIF.

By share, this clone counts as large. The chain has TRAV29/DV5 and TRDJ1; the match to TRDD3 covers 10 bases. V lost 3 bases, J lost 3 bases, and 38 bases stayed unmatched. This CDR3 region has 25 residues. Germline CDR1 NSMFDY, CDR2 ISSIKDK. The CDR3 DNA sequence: TGTGCAGCAAACGCTCTGGATATCAGGGTACTGGGGGATCCACGCCGGTTTGTTATTCCCGATAAACTCATCTTT. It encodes CAANALDIRVLGDPRRFVIPDKLIF.

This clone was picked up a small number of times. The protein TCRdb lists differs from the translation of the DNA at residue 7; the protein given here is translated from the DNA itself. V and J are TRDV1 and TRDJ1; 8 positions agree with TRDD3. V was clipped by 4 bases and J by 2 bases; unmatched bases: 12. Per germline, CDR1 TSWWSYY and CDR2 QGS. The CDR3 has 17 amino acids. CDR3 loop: CALGATHWGDATDKLIF. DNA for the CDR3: TGTGCTCTTGGGGCAACCCACTGGGGGGATGCTACCGATAAACTCATCTTT.

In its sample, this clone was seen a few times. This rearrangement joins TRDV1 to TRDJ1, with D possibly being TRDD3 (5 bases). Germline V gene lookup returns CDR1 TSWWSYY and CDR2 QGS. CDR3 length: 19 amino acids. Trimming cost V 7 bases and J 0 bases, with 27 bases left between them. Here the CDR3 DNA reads TGTGCTCTTGTGGATTATCCAGCTTCAGCTCTGGGCCACACCGATAAACTCATCTTT. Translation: CALVDYPASALGHTDKLIF.

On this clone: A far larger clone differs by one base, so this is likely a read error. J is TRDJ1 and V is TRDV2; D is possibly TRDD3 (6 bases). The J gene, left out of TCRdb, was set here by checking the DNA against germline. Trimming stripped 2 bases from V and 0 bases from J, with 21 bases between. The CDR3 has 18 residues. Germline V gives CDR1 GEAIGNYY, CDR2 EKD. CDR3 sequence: CACDIRPDFGGYTDKLIF. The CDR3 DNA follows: TGTGCCTGTGACATCCGACCGGATTTTGGGGGGTACACCGATAAACTCATCTTT.

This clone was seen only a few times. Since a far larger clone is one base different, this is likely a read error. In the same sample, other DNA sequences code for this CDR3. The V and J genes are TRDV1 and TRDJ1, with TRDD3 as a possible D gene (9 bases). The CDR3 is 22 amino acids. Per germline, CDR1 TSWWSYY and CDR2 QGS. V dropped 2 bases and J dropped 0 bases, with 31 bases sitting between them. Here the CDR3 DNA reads TGTGCTCTTGGGGAAAAAGGCCTTCCTAGGCTACTGGGGGAACTTAACACCGATAAACTCATCTTT. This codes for CALGEKGLPRLLGELNTDKLIF.

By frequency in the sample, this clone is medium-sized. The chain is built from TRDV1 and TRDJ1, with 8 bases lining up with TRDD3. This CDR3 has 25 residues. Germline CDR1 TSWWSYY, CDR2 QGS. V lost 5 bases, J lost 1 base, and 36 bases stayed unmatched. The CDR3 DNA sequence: TGTGCTCTTGGGAAAAAAGGAAGGGGGAGCTTCCGAGCCCGTACTGGGGGGGTCGGCACCGATAAACTCATCTTT. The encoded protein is CALGKKGRGSFRARTGGVGTDKLIF.

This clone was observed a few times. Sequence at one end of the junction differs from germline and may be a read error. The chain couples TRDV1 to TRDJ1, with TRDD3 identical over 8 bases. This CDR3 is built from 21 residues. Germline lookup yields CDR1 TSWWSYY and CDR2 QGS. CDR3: CALGELYLRNGGITYTDKRIF. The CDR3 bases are TGTGCTCTTGGGGAACTATACCTACGCAACGGGGGGATAACATACACCGATAAACGCATCTTT.

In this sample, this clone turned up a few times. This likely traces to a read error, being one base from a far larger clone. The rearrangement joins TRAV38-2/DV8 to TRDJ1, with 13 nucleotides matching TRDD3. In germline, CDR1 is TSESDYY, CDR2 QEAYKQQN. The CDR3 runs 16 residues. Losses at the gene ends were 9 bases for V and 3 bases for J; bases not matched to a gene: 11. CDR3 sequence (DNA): TGTGCTTTTCGGGGTCTACTGGGGGATACGGCCGATAAACTCATCTTT. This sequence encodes CAFRGLLGDTADKLIF.

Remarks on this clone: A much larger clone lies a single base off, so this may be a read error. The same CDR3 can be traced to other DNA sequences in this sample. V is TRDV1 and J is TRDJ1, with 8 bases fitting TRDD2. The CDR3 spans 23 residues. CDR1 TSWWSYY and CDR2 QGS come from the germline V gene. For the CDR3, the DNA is TGTGCCCTGGCGATGGGACTCTTCCTACGTGGGGAAGAGGGTTACCCCACTTCCGATAAACTCATCTTT. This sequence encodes CALAMGLFLRGEEGYPTSDKLIF.

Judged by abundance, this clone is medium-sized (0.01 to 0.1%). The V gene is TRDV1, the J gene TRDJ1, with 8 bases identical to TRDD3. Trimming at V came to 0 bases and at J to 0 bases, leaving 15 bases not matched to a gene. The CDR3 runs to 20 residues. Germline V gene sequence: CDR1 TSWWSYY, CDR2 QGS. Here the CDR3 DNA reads TGTGCTCTTGGGGAACTTCCGAAACTACCCTGGGGGACGTACACCGATAAACTCATCTTT. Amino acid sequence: CALGELPKLPWGTYTDKLIF.

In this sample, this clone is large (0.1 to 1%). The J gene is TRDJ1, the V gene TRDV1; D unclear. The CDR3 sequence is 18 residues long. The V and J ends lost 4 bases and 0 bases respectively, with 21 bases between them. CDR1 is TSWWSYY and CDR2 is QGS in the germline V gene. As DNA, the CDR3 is TGTGCTCTTGGGGGACCCCCTCCTGCCGCCAGTTACACCGATAAACTCATCTTT. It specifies CALGGPPPAASYTDKLIF.

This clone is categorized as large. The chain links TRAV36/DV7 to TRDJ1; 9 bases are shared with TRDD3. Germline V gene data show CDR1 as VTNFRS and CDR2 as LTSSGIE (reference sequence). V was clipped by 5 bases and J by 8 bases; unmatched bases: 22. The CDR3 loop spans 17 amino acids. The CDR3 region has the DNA TGTGCTGTCCCAATTCCTTGTACTGGGGGACCGCGAGGGAAACTCATCTTT. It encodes CAVPIPCTGGPRGKLIF.

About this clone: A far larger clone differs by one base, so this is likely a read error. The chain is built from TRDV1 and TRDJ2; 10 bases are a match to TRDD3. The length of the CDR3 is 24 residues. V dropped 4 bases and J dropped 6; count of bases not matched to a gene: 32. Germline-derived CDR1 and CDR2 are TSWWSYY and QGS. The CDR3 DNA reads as TGTGCTCTTGGGGTCCCCCTTCCTCCCCCATACTGGGGGATCCCGCTTCAGGGTGCAGCACAACTCTTCTTT. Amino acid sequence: CALGVPLPPPYWGIPLQGAAQLFF.

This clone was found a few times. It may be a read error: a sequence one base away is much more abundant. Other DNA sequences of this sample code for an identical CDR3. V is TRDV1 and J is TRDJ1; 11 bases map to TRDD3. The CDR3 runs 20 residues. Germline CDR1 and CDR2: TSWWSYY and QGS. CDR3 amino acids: CALIKAPGLGGYGRTDKLIF. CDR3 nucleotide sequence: TGTGCCCTTATCAAGGCCCCCGGTCTTGGGGGATACGGCAGGACCGATAAACTCATCTTT.

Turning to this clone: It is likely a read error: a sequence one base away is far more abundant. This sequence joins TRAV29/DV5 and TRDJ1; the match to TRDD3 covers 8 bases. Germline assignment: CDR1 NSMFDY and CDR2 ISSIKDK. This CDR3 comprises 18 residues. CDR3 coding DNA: TGTGCAGCAAGCGCGAATCGTACTGGGGGGTGTTACACCGGTAAACTCATCTTT. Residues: CAASANRTGGCYTGKLIF.

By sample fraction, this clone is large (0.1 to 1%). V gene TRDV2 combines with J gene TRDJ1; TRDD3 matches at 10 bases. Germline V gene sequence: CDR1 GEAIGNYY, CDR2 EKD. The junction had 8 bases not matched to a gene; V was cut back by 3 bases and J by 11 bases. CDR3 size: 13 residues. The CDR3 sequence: CACDWYWGIMLIF. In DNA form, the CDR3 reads TGTGCCTGTGACTGGTACTGGGGGATTATGCTCATCTTT.

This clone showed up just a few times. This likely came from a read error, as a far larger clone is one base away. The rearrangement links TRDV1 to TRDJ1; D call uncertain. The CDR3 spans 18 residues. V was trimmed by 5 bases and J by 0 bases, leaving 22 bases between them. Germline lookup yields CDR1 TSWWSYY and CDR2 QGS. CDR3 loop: CALGSLGSGAQYTDKLIF. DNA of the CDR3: TGTGCTCTTGGGTCCCTAGGGTCCGGGGCCCAGTACACCGATAAACTCATCTTT.

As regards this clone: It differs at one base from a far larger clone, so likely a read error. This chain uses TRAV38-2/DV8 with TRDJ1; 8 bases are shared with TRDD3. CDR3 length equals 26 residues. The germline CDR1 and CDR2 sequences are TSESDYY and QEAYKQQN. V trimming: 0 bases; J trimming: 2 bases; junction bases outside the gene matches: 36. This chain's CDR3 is CAYRSAEAPPNPKGAGGRHVTDKLIF. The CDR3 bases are TGTGCTTATAGGAGCGCGGAGGCCCCGCCTAACCCGAAGGGTGCTGGGGGACGCCACGTAACCGATAAACTCATCTTT.

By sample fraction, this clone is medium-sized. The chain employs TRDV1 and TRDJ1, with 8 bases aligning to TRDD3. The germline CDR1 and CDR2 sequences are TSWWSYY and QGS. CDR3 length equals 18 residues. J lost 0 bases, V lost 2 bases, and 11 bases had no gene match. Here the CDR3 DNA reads TGTGCTCTTGGGGAAAGGAGCGCTGGGGGACCGTACACCGATAAACTCATCTTT. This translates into CALGERSAGGPYTDKLIF.

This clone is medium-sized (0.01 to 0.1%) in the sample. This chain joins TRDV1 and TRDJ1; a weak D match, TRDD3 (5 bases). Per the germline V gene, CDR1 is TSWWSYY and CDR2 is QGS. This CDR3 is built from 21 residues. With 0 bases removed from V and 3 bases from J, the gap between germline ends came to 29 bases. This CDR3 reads CALGELGGIPIRYPSADKLIF. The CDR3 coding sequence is TGTGCTCTTGGGGAACTAGGAGGGATCCCCATAAGGTACCCCTCAGCCGATAAACTCATCTTT.

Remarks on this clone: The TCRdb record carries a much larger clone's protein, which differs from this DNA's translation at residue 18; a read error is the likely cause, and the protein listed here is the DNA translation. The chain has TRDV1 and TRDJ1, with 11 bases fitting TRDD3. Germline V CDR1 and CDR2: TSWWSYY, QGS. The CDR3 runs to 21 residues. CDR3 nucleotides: TGTGCTCTTGGGGATCTCACCCATAGGGACTACTGGGGGATATATACCGATCAACTCATCTTT. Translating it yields CALGDLTHRDYWGIYTDQLIF.